Each of the 27 T cell receptor beta chains below was sequenced from the same sample in a study of cytomegalovirus exposure and HLA in healthy donors. Primers included in the PCR were 60 Vbeta and 13 Jbeta primers. Assay used: immunoSEQ multiplex PCR; TCRdb lists only in-frame clones, some missing. Of about 140,000 clones in the sample, around 78% were seen once. Sequenced material: PBMCs. The source of these receptors is a male donor in good health and CMV-seronegative.

DNA for the CDR3: TGCGCCAGCAGCCATGGGGGGTTGGAGACCCAGTACTTC. Protein product: CASSHGGLETQYF. This rearrangement joins TRBV4-1 to TRBJ2-5; tentative D call: TRBD2 (6 bases). The CDR3 contains 13 residues. Germline V gene data show CDR1 as MGHRA and CDR2 as YSYEKL. V lost 3 bases to trimming and J lost 5 bases, with 10 bases between them.

This clone has more than one count but fewer than ten. The CDR3 bases are TGCAGCGTTGAAGAGGGGGGACAGCCCGTAGAGACCCAGTACTTC. It specifies CSVEEGGQPVETQYF. This rearrangement joins TRBV29-1 to TRBJ2-5; TRBD1 is a possible D gene (7 bases). This CDR3 region has 15 residues. Per germline, CDR1 SQVTM and CDR2 ANQGSEA. Trimming removed 0 bases from V and 4 bases from J, with 15 bases in between.

This clone was picked up a small number of times. The J gene is TRBJ1-2, the V gene TRBV20-1, with D uncertain. The CDR3 contains 10 residues. V dropped 6 bases and J dropped 8 bases, with 10 bases sitting between them. The germline V gene has CDR1 DFQATT and CDR2 SNEGSKA (reference sequence). The CDR3 coding sequence is TGCAGTGCAACTAGGGAAGGCTACACCTTC. Its protein product is CSATREGYTF.

The V gene is TRBV14, the J gene TRBJ1-2, with D possibly TRBD1 on 5 matching bases. Germline V gives CDR1 SGHDN, CDR2 FVKESK. The CDR3 is 15 amino acids. V was trimmed by 5 bases and J by 6 bases, leaving 19 bases between them. CDR3: CASSARQRAKDGYTF. As DNA, the CDR3 is TGTGCCAGCAGCGCTAGACAGCGGGCAAAGGATGGCTACACCTTC.

This chain links TRBV2 with TRBJ2-7, with a possible D match to TRBD2 (5 bases). V was pared by 1 base and J by 2 bases, with 9 bases between. Germline loops: CDR1 SNHLY, CDR2 FYNNEI. This CDR3 is 14 amino acids long. The CDR3 nucleotides read TGTGCCAGCAGTGAAGGATGGGAGCCCTACGAGCAGTACTTC. It yields the protein CASSEGWEPYEQYF.

About this clone: At one end the junction does not follow the germline gene, possibly because of a read error. The DNA of the CDR3 is TGTTCCAGCAGCTTGGAGGGACTAGCCCCCGGGGAGCTGTTTTTT. Its protein is CSSSLEGLAPGELFF. This chain links TRBV5-5 with TRBJ2-2, with 9 bases identical to TRBD2. The length of the CDR3 is 15 residues. Looked up from germline, CDR1 is SGHKS and CDR2 is YYEKEE (reference sequence). The full variable domain, its missing parts supplied by reference TRBV5-5 and TRBJ2-2, is DAGVTQSPTHLIKTRGQQVTLRCSPISGHKSVSWYQQVLGQGPQFIFQYYEKEERGRGNFPDRFSARQFPNYSSELNVNALLLGDSALYLCSSSLEGLAPGELFFGEGSRLTVL.

V and J are TRBV18 and TRBJ2-3; D possibly corresponds to TRBD1 (5 bases). Trimming shortened V by 3 bases and J by 4 bases, and 8 bases separated the two germline ends. This CDR3 spans 13 amino acids. Germline V gene sequence: CDR1 KGHSH, CDR2 LQKENI. CDR3 nucleotide sequence: TGTGCCAGCTCACCTATCAGGGCAGATACGCAGTATTTT. This sequence encodes CASSPIRADTQYF.

This clone was counted many times. The rearrangement joins TRBV7-2 to TRBJ2-1; no reliable D call. From germline, CDR1 is SGHTA and CDR2 FQGNSA. The CDR3 is made up of 13 amino acids. The V end was cut by 5 bases, the J end by 11 bases, with 16 bases between. The CDR3: CASSLHGRGQQFF. DNA of the CDR3: TGTGCCAGCAGCCTGCATGGTAGAGGCCAGCAGTTCTTC.

The J gene is TRBJ1-2, the V gene TRBV19; no clear D gene. Germline loops: CDR1 LNHDA, CDR2 SQIVND (reference sequence). Deletions cut 0 bases from V and 5 bases from J, with 10 bases between. The CDR3 runs to 14 residues. The CDR3 region is CASSIDQQSYGYTF. The CDR3 coding sequence is TGTGCCAGTAGTATAGATCAACAGTCTTATGGCTACACCTTC.

The chain's CDR3 is CASSPSLANSGANVLTF. CDR3 sequence (DNA): TGTGCCAGCTCACCATCCCTAGCGAACTCTGGGGCCAACGTCCTGACTTTC. This rearrangement joins TRBV18 to TRBJ2-6, with D possibly being TRBD2 (6 bases). Germline CDR1 is KGHSH and CDR2 is LQKENI. V was pared by 2 bases and J by 0 bases, with 11 bases between. This CDR3 contains 17 residues.

The genes are TRBV27 and TRBJ1-2; 8 bases are shared with TRBD1. V shed 4 bases, J shed 4 bases, and the junction held 14 bases outside the gene matches. Germline V gene sequence: CDR1 MNHEY, CDR2 SMNVEV (reference sequence). This CDR3 contains 17 residues. CDR3 region: CASSSGQTGAGVYGYTF. As DNA, the CDR3 is TGTGCCAGCAGTTCCGGACAGACAGGGGCAGGGGTCTATGGCTACACCTTC.

The chain employs TRBV5-6 and TRBJ2-5, with D unresolved. CDR1 and CDR2 (germline): SGHDT, YYEEEE. Deletions cut 0 bases from V and 5 bases from J, with 5 bases between. The CDR3 contains 12 residues. CDR3 sequence: CASSLVMETQYF. The CDR3 DNA reads TGTGCCAGCAGCTTGGTCATGGAGACCCAGTACTTC. The full variable domain, with the rest looked up from reference TRBV5-6 and TRBJ2-5, is DAGVTQSPTHLIKTRGQQVTLRCSPKSGHDTVSWYQQALGQGPQFIFQYYEEEERQRGNFPDRFSGHQFPNYSSELNVNALLLGDSALYLCASSLVMETQYFGPGTRLLVL.

This chain connects TRBV11-2 to TRBJ1-1, with TRBD1 matching over 10 bases. V lost 1 base, J lost 8 bases, and 4 bases stayed unmatched. CDR1 and CDR2 from the germline V gene are SGHAT and FQNNGV. The CDR3 spans 14 residues. The CDR3: CASSLVGGQGEAFF. The CDR3, as DNA: TGTGCCAGCAGCTTAGTCGGGGGACAGGGGGAAGCTTTCTTT. The whole variable domain, remainder taken from reference TRBV11-2 and TRBJ1-1, is EAGVAQSPRYKIIEKRQSVAFWCNPISGHATLYWYQQILGQGPKLLIQFQNNGVVDDSQLPKDRFSAERLKGVDSTLKIQPAKLEDSAVYLCASSLVGGQGEAFFGQGTRLTVV.

The chain recombines TRBV6-4 with TRBJ1-1, with D perhaps TRBD1 (5 bases). Germline assignment: CDR1 MRHNA and CDR2 SNTAGT. V lost 2 bases and J 5 bases, leaving 12 bases between the germline ends. The CDR3 is 14 amino acids. This chain's CDR3 is CASSDGGSMTEAFF. CDR3 sequence (DNA): TGTGCCAGCAGTGACGGGGGGTCAATGACTGAAGCTTTCTTT.

This chain joins TRBV7-9 and TRBJ2-5; 7 bases line up with TRBD1. In germline, CDR1 is SEHNR, CDR2 FQNEAQ (reference sequence). The junction had 9 bases not matched to a gene; V was cut back by 1 base and J by 4 bases. The CDR3 consists of 16 residues. The CDR3 loop is CASSLGWAGGLETQYF. The CDR3 DNA sequence: TGTGCCAGCAGCTTAGGCTGGGCAGGGGGATTAGAGACCCAGTACTTC.

In regard to this clone: Additional DNA sequences in this sample encode the identical CDR3. The chain combines TRBV27 with TRBJ1-1; 7 bases are a match to TRBD1. The germline gives CDR1 MNHEY, CDR2 SMNVEV (reference sequence). Trimming at V came to 2 bases and at J to 4 bases, leaving 4 bases not matched to a gene. The CDR3 extends over 14 amino acids. CDR3 sequence reads: CASSLRTGSTEAFF. In DNA form, the CDR3 reads TGTGCCAGCAGTTTACGGACAGGTTCCACTGAAGCTTTCTTT.

This chain links TRBV5-1 with TRBJ2-1; perhaps TRBD2 as D (5 bases). Germline assignment: CDR1 SGHRS and CDR2 YFSETQ. Trimming shortened V by 7 bases and J by 2 bases, and 13 bases separated the two germline ends. The CDR3 covers 14 residues. This chain's CDR3 is CASGERSPYNEQFF. The CDR3, as DNA: TGCGCCAGCGGGGAGAGGTCCCCCTACAATGAGCAGTTCTTC.

The chain couples TRBV9 to TRBJ2-3, with 7 bases matching TRBD2. V gave up 3 bases and J gave up 5 bases; unmatched junction bases: 12. The CDR3 is 16 amino acids. Germline V gives CDR1 SGDLS, CDR2 YYNGEE. CDR3 nucleotides: TGTGCCAGCAGCGGGAGCGGGGCAGGGTACGGAGATACGCAGTATTTT. Protein product: CASSGSGAGYGDTQYF.

V usage is TRBV19 and J usage is TRBJ1-1, with a tentative D call TRBD1 (6 bases). Germline values: CDR1 LNHDA, CDR2 SQIVND (reference sequence). V dropped 6 bases and J dropped 5 bases, with 16 bases sitting between them. This CDR3 comprises 14 residues. Written as DNA, the CDR3 is TGTGCCAGTAGGGAAGGGGGGGCGAAGACTGAAGCTTTCTTT. Its protein is CASREGGAKTEAFF.

J is TRBJ2-7 and V is TRBV27; 8 bases fit TRBD2. V dropped 1 base and J dropped 2; count of bases not matched to a gene: 16. Per germline, CDR1 MNHEY and CDR2 SMNVEV (reference sequence). There are 19 residues in the CDR3. The CDR3 sequence: CASSLWGGARVGRAYEQYF. The DNA for the CDR3 is TGTGCCAGCAGTTTATGGGGGGGGGCGCGCGTCGGGAGGGCCTACGAGCAGTACTTC.

V and J are TRBV28 and TRBJ1-2; D is perhaps TRBD1 (5 bases). Germline lookup yields CDR1 MDHEN and CDR2 SYDVKM. V was cut by 4 bases and J by 6 bases, with 21 bases left in between. The CDR3 has 16 residues. Here the CDR3 DNA reads TGTGCCAGCAGTTCACACGAGTGGGCGTTGGGGCATGGCTACACCTTC. Its translation: CASSSHEWALGHGYTF.

This clone has a single count. The chain couples TRBV6-5 to TRBJ2-5; D is unclear. The germline V and J ends were trimmed by 6 bases and 2 bases, with 10 bases remaining between them. Germline CDR1 reads MNHEY; CDR2 reads SVGAGI. The CDR3 is 13 amino acids. The CDR3 nucleotides are TGTGCCAGCAGGGGCCCTGGGCAAGAGACCCAGTACTTC. Protein sequence: CASRGPGQETQYF.

This chain uses TRBV6-1 with TRBJ2-5, with D possibly TRBD2 on 6 matching bases. This CDR3 is built from 14 residues. V was clipped by 1 base and J by 6 bases, with 12 bases between them. Germline CDR1 and CDR2: MNHNS and SASEGT. For the CDR3, the DNA is TGTGCCAGCAGTGAAGTTCCCCGGGGGAAGACCCAGTACTTC. It yields the protein CASSEVPRGKTQYF.

The rearrangement uses TRBV2 and TRBJ1-2; 8 bases map to TRBD1. V shed 6 bases and J 7 bases; nucleotides not matched to a gene: 13. The germline V gene has CDR1 SNHLY and CDR2 FYNNEI. The CDR3 has 15 residues. The CDR3 DNA follows: TGTGCCAGCAGCTCCTTCCCCGGGACAGGCCTTGGCTACACCTTC. This encodes CASSSFPGTGLGYTF. Drawing the rest from reference TRBV2 and TRBJ1-2, the complete variable domain is EPEVTQTPSHQVTQMGQEVILRCVPISNHLYFYWYRQILGQKVEFLVSFYNNEISEKSEIFDDQFSVERPDGSNFTLKIRSTKLEDSAMYFCASSSFPGTGLGYTFGSGTRLTVV.

The chain links TRBV7-2 to TRBJ1-2, with 7 bases fitting TRBD1. CDR3 length: 15 residues. CDR1 SGHTA and CDR2 FQGNSA come from the germline V gene. V lost 1 base and J lost 6; bases outside the gene matches: 8. The CDR3 region is CASSLGEGASDGYTF. In nucleotides, the CDR3 is TGTGCCAGCAGCTTAGGAGAGGGGGCATCTGATGGCTACACCTTC. Complete variable domain (other parts from reference TRBV7-2 and TRBJ1-2): GAGVSQSPSNKVTEKGKDVELRCDPISGHTALYWYRQSLGQGLEFLIYFQGNSAPDKSGLPSDRFSAERTGGSVSTLTIQRTQQEDSAVYLCASSLGEGASDGYTFGSGTRLTVV.

This clone was counted between two and nine times. This rearrangement joins TRBV2 to TRBJ2-2; D not certain. CDR1 SNHLY and CDR2 FYNNEI come from the germline V gene. V was cut by 6 bases and J by 5 bases, with 10 bases left in between. CDR3 length: 13 residues. CDR3 amino acids: CASSVQQTGELFF. CDR3 DNA sequence: TGTGCCAGCAGCGTACAGCAGACCGGGGAGCTGTTTTTT.

The chain combines TRBV19 with TRBJ1-2; no clear D. This CDR3 has 14 residues. V was shortened by 2 bases and J by 7 bases, with 14 bases between the two germline ends. The V gene's germline CDR1 is LNHDA and CDR2 SQIVND (reference sequence). DNA of the CDR3: TGTGCCAGTAGTATACGGGGTAATTTACGTGGCTACACCTTC. Protein product: CASSIRGNLRGYTF.